This TCR beta chain was sequenced during a study of vaccination and CD4 T cells after COVID-19. Background on the study: Four females and six males made up the convalescents, with two Hispanic.

The Oncomine TCR Beta short-read assay generated sequence data from the DNA of cultured CD4+ T cells. TCRdb reanalysed the PCR reads using MiXCR and keeps one entry per CDR3 protein. The repertoire holds 20,000 to 25,000 distinct CDR3 sequences, with less than 60% as singletons. Worth noting for this clonotype: The antigen is unknown.

Indicated treatment: roughly 10-day PBMC culture with coronavirus spike peptide pools or control peptides (ViraFEST assay). The V gene's germline CDR1 is MDHEN and CDR2 SYDVKM. This CDR3 spans 15 amino acids. V lost 3 bases and J 5 bases, leaving 14 bases between the germline ends. Sequenced sample: CD4+ T cells from blood, cultured in vitro. This chain joins TRBV28 and TRBJ2-1; the D gene is possibly TRBD2 (6 bases). The sequence was collected from a human donor who had recovered from COVID-19. The CDR3 sequence: CASSFAAGWDNEQFF. DNA for the CDR3: TGTGCCAGCAGTTTTGCAGCGGGCTGGGACAATGAGCAGTTCTTC. Based on the CDR3 plus reference TRBV28 and TRBJ2-1, the full variable domain is DVKVTQSSRYLVKRTGEKVFLECVQDMDHENMFWYRQDPGLGLRLIYFSYDVKMKEKGDIPEGYSVSREKKERFSLILESASTNQTSMYLCASSFAAGWDNEQFFGPGTRLTVL.